A selection of T cell receptor beta chains follows, all from one sample in a study of cytomegalovirus exposure and HLA in healthy donors. Using immunoSEQ multiplex PCR, the repertoire was profiled, and TCRdb retains in-frame clones only, with some absent. This table holds 180,000 or so clones, over 70% found once. The sample was PBMCs. These receptor sequences come from an older woman in good health and CMV-seropositive. CDR3s leave out the opening cysteine and the closing phenylalanine or tryptophan. A D gene is named only where the DNA matches it firmly.

J gene: TRBJ1-1; V gene: TRBV19; D gene: .; CDR3 protein: ASSRGMNTEAF
J gene: TRBJ2-1; V gene: TRBV28; D gene: .; CDR3 protein: ASSLSRSSGRLYNEQF
J gene: TRBJ1-2; V gene: TRBV5-1; D gene: .; CDR3 protein: ASRTGTYGYT
J gene: TRBJ1-1; V gene: TRBV7-9; D gene: .; CDR3 protein: ASSLSSLNTEAF
J gene: TRBJ1-2; V gene: TRBV6-1; D gene: .; CDR3 protein: ASRDITVYGYT
J gene: TRBJ2-7; V gene: TRBV4-3; D gene: .; CDR3 protein: ASSHLTDSDYEQY
J gene: TRBJ1-2; V gene: TRBV7-9; D gene: .; CDR3 protein: ASSSTVNYGYT
J gene: TRBJ2-1; V gene: TRBV5-4; D gene: TRBD2; CDR3 protein: ASRLLAGSYNEQF
J gene: TRBJ1-1; V gene: TRBV7-2; D gene: TRBD1; CDR3 protein: ASSSGQGRTEAF
J gene: TRBJ1-2; V gene: TRBV7-8; D gene: TRBD1; CDR3 protein: ASSLEDRGRVGYT
J gene: TRBJ2-7; V gene: TRBV19; D gene: TRBD1; CDR3 protein: ASSIDRDSSYEQY
J gene: TRBJ1-1; V gene: TRBV30; D gene: TRBD1; CDR3 protein: AWTKQDRAFSSEAF
J gene: TRBJ1-1; V gene: TRBV4-3; D gene: TRBD1; CDR3 protein: ASSQGPGQGGTEAF
J gene: TRBJ1-5; V gene: TRBV2; D gene: .; CDR3 protein: ASRTPRQPQH
J gene: TRBJ2-7; V gene: TRBV2; D gene: .; CDR3 protein: ASSDGGSSYEQY
J gene: TRBJ2-3; V gene: TRBV7-9; D gene: TRBD2; CDR3 protein: ASSSLGTSGRLYDTQY
J gene: TRBJ2-7; V gene: TRBV25-1; D gene: .; CDR3 protein: ASSGQPSYEQY
J gene: TRBJ1-5; V gene: TRBV28; D gene: .; CDR3 protein: ASSGRPNNQPQH
J gene: TRBJ2-7; V gene: TRBV30; D gene: TRBD1; CDR3 protein: AWSVRGQGAYEQY
J gene: TRBJ2-7; V gene: TRBV28; D gene: .; CDR3 protein: ASRNPGAYEQY
J gene: TRBJ1-1; V gene: TRBV4-3; D gene: .; CDR3 protein: ASSPLEQGLQYAF
J gene: TRBJ2-7; V gene: TRBV11-2; D gene: TRBD2; CDR3 protein: ASSSSSGRQY
J gene: TRBJ1-6; V gene: TRBV27; D gene: .; CDR3 protein: ASSLRFNSPLH
J gene: TRBJ2-1; V gene: TRBV5-8; D gene: TRBD1; CDR3 protein: ASSLTGFGFKYNEQF
J gene: TRBJ2-3; V gene: TRBV6-5; D gene: .; CDR3 protein: ASSPTRDTQY
J gene: TRBJ2-7; V gene: TRBV27; D gene: TRBD2; CDR3 protein: ASSSPRGGRGYEQY
J gene: TRBJ2-5; V gene: TRBV7-7; D gene: TRBD1; CDR3 protein: ASSLGGTGGETQY
J gene: TRBJ2-5; V gene: TRBV18; D gene: .; CDR3 protein: ASSPELPSGETQY
J gene: TRBJ1-5; V gene: TRBV5-8; D gene: .; CDR3 protein: ASSWGGKYQPQH
J gene: TRBJ2-5; V gene: TRBV18; D gene: TRBD1; CDR3 protein: ASSPGTDQETQY
J gene: TRBJ1-1; V gene: TRBV2; D gene: .; CDR3 protein: AESSLGQITEAF
J gene: TRBJ2-7; V gene: TRBV29-1; D gene: TRBD1; CDR3 protein: SVQDRVSYEQY
J gene: TRBJ2-2; V gene: TRBV27; D gene: .; CDR3 protein: ASSFILAGNTGELF
J gene: TRBJ1-1; V gene: TRBV2; D gene: TRBD1; CDR3 protein: ASRYRGPEAF
J gene: TRBJ2-7; V gene: TRBV10-3; D gene: TRBD2; CDR3 protein: AIRLAGLYEQY
J gene: TRBJ1-1; V gene: TRBV9; D gene: TRBD1; CDR3 protein: ASSVEKWDRGMENTEAF
J gene: TRBJ1-1; V gene: TRBV11-2; D gene: TRBD1; CDR3 protein: ASCLQGENTEAF
J gene: TRBJ2-3; V gene: TRBV29-1; D gene: .; CDR3 protein: SVEPGDTQY
J gene: TRBJ2-2; V gene: TRBV6-4; D gene: TRBD2; CDR3 protein: ASSDTGLGSTGELF
J gene: TRBJ1-5; V gene: TRBV18; D gene: TRBD1; CDR3 protein: ASSQDRAQPQH